This T cell receptor (beta chain) was captured in a study of T cells in localized non-small cell lung cancer. Clones were sequenced by immunoSEQ multiplex PCR, and TCRdb holds only the in-frame ones, with some missing. The data hold 45,000 to 55,000 clones, with 86% observed a single time. Regarding the study as a whole: A median of about 60 of the top 100 tumor clones appeared in adjacent lung, which was paired and uninvolved.

As for this clone: Antigen specificity is unknown.

Per germline, CDR1 SQVTM and CDR2 ANQGSEA. This CDR3 region has 15 residues. V gave up 7 bases and J gave up 6 bases, with 22 bases separating them. This chain connects TRBV29-1 to TRBJ2-1; D assignment may be TRBD1 or TRBD2 (5 bases each). The sample in question was peripheral blood, obtained before any cancer treatment. The sequence was obtained from a male donor aged 60 or over with stage III squamous cell lung carcinoma. This CDR3 is CSAAVGDGVSNEQFF. In nucleotides, the CDR3 is TGCAGCGCTGCGGTGGGGGACGGAGTAAGCAATGAGCAGTTCTTC.